The 15 T cell receptor beta chains below come from one sample, sequenced in a study of T cells after yellow fever vaccination. TCRdb fed the 5' RACE reads into MiXCR, producing one record per CDR3 protein. The sample has approximately 550,000 distinct CDR3 sequences, roughly 12% seen once. The sequenced sample was PBMCs, obtained on the day of the yellow fever booster vaccination. The receptors stem from a man aged 25 to 40 who received the YFV17D yellow fever vaccine.

The gene calls are TRBV6-1 and TRBJ2-5; 10 nucleotides match TRBD2. Looked up from germline, CDR1 is MNHNS and CDR2 is SASEGT. V dropped 8 bases and J dropped 5; count of bases not matched to a gene: 8. The CDR3 spans 14 residues. CDR3 residues: CASDLAGARETQYF. CDR3 DNA sequence: TGTGCCAGCGATCTAGCGGGAGCGCGGGAGACCCAGTACTTC.

The V and J genes are TRBV19 and TRBJ2-1, with D possibly TRBD1 on 5 matching bases. The CDR3 is made up of 12 amino acids. Germline CDR1 and CDR2: LNHDA and SQIVND (reference sequence). V dropped 5 bases and J dropped 8 bases, with 10 bases sitting between them. The CDR3 region has the DNA TGTGCCAGTAGTGCAGGGTTGGATGAGCAGTTCTTC. It encodes CASSAGLDEQFF.

The rearrangement uses TRBV6-2 or TRBV6-3 and TRBJ1-1; unclear D gene. Germline V gene lookup returns CDR1 MNHEY and CDR2 SVGEGT. V was cut by 0 bases and J by 3 bases, with 2 bases left in between. The CDR3 loop spans 12 amino acids. CDR3 residues: CASSYSDTEAFF. The DNA for the CDR3 is TGTGCCAGCAGTTACTCGGACACTGAAGCTTTCTTT.

This clonotype has more than one count but fewer than ten. CDR3 amino acids: CAIRGLLVGYTF. The CDR3 region has the DNA TGTGCCATCCGAGGGTTACTCGTAGGCTACACCTTC. The chain combines TRBV28 with TRBJ1-2; D not certain. Germline V gene lookup returns CDR1 MDHEN and CDR2 SYDVKM. This CDR3 spans 12 amino acids. V gave up 10 bases and J gave up 8 bases, with 17 bases separating them.

The chain joins TRBV19 to TRBJ1-1; 7 positions agree with TRBD1. With V trimmed by 8 bases and J by 6 bases, 9 bases remained unmatched. CDR1 is LNHDA, CDR2 SQIVND, per germline (reference sequence). There are 13 residues in the CDR3. The DNA for the CDR3 is TGTGCCAGTTTACAGGGGATGGGCGCTGAAGCTTTCTTT. It codes for CASLQGMGAEAFF.

This clonotype was picked up many times. The CDR3 DNA reads TGTGCCAGCAGTTTTGGGGGGGCAACTAATGAAAAACTGTTTTTT. Encoded protein: CASSFGGATNEKLFF. V gene TRBV27 combines with J gene TRBJ1-4, with D possibly matching TRBD1 (5 bases). CDR3 length equals 15 residues. Germline V CDR1 and CDR2: MNHEY, SMNVEV (reference sequence). V was clipped by 3 bases and J by 0 bases, with 8 bases between them.

The chain uses TRBV5-1 and TRBJ1-2; D is undetermined. Germline V gene sequence: CDR1 SGHRS, CDR2 YFSETQ. The CDR3 length is 16 residues. Trimming left V 2 bases short and J 2 bases short, with 16 bases between. The CDR3 region is CASSLGQSLINYGYTF. The CDR3 coding sequence is TGCGCCAGCAGCTTAGGGCAGTCTCTGATAAACTATGGCTACACCTTC.

This clonotype was picked up a small number of times. The chain links TRBV6-5 to TRBJ2-1; D remains ambiguous. V lost 2 bases, J lost 5 bases, and 10 bases lay in between. The CDR3 runs to 14 residues. CDR1 and CDR2 (germline): MNHEY, SVGAGI. The CDR3 sequence: CASSYDGSNNEQFF. CDR3 DNA: TGTGCCAGCAGTTACGACGGATCGAACAATGAGCAGTTCTTC.

The chain employs TRBV5-1 and TRBJ1-2; 9 bases line up with TRBD1. With V trimmed by 3 bases and J by 4 bases, 4 bases remained unmatched. Per germline, CDR1 SGHRS and CDR2 YFSETQ. This CDR3 comprises 14 residues. The CDR3: CASSSGQGSYGYTF. DNA for the CDR3: TGCGCCAGCAGCTCGGGACAGGGCAGCTATGGCTACACCTTC.

The chain recombines TRBV6-1 with TRBJ2-3; 8 bases map to TRBD2. The junction had 7 bases not matched to a gene; V was cut back by 6 bases and J by 2 bases. CDR3 size: 15 residues. In germline, CDR1 is MNHNS, CDR2 SASEGT. The CDR3 sequence: CASSPLGLVTDTQYF. In DNA form, the CDR3 reads TGTGCCAGCAGCCCACTGGGACTAGTCACAGATACGCAGTATTTT.

This clonotype was recorded a few times. The rearrangement links TRBV7-8 to TRBJ1-5, with a weak D call TRBD1 (5 bases). Deletions cut 5 bases from V and 0 bases from J, with 11 bases between. The CDR3 loop spans 15 amino acids. Germline loops: CDR1 SGHVS, CDR2 FQNEAQ. CDR3 coding DNA: TGTGCCAGCAGCGGCCGGGGGGGTAGCAATCAGCCCCAGCATTTT. Its protein is CASSGRGGSNQPQHF.

This clonotype was counted only a few times. The chain is built from TRBV7-2 and TRBJ2-4, with a tentative D call TRBD2 (8 bases). This CDR3 region has 15 residues. Germline assignment: CDR1 SGHTA and CDR2 FQGNSA. With 3 bases removed from V and 4 bases from J, the gap between germline ends came to 13 bases. This chain's CDR3 is CASSFSGTEKNIQYF. The DNA for the CDR3 is TGTGCCAGCAGCTTTAGCGGGACAGAGAAAAACATTCAGTACTTC.

This clonotype was counted a few times. Written as DNA, the CDR3 is TGCGCCAGCAGCGCAGAGACAGGGAATGAGCAGTTCTTC. It translates to CASSAETGNEQFF. The chain couples TRBV5-1 to TRBJ2-1, with 7 bases fitting TRBD1. The length of the CDR3 is 13 residues. Unmatched junction bases numbered 5, after V lost 4 bases and J lost 7 bases. Germline V gene lookup returns CDR1 SGHRS and CDR2 YFSETQ.

The CDR3 nucleotides are TGTGCCAGCACTATTCCCAGGGTCCGGGGCACGAATGAGCAGTTCTTC. Its translation: CASTIPRVRGTNEQFF. The chain combines TRBV6-2 or TRBV6-3 with TRBJ2-1; D is perhaps TRBD1 or TRBD2 (5 bases each). CDR1 is MNHEY and CDR2 is SVGEGT in the germline V gene. Trimming took off 7 bases at V and 7 bases at J, with 23 bases between the two ends. This CDR3 is 16 amino acids long.

This clonotype has a handful of counts. The CDR3 region is CAISVGTDGDTQYF. The CDR3 bases are TGTGCCATCAGTGTGGGGACAGACGGTGATACGCAGTATTTT. This chain joins TRBV10-3 and TRBJ2-3; 7 bases match TRBD1. The CDR3 length is 14 residues. Trimming at V came to 4 bases and at J to 6 bases, leaving 7 bases not matched to a gene. CDR1 ENHRY and CDR2 SYGVKD come from the germline V gene.